Detailed here is one T cell receptor (beta chain). Antigen unknown. V lost 8 bases, J lost 10 bases, and 17 bases stayed unmatched. CDR3 length: 14 residues. The V gene's germline CDR1 is DFQATT and CDR2 SNEGSKA (reference sequence). Specified time point: persistent/refractory GD, antithyroid drugs over 5 years with positive TRAb. Isolated PBMC RNA provided the starting material for the TCR library. Arm-PCR of CDR3 regions and iRepertoire HTBI primers were used to build TCR beta libraries. Source study methods: Gene usage covered 62 TRBV and 14 to 15 TRBJ segments. TCRdb re-analysed the multiplex PCR reads in MiXCR, keeping a single row per CDR3 protein. The V and J calls here are based on TCRdb, not the publication. The data show 400,000 to 500,000 distinct CDR3 sequences, roughly a fifth seen once. The data were taken from a study of regulatory T cells in long-lasting Graves disease. Across the study: Persistent Graves' disease meant over 5 years of antithyroid drugs with positive TSH receptor antibodies.

Study outcomes and limitations: TCR diversity was lower in persistent than newly diagnosed Graves' disease. Persistent cases favored TRBV28, TRBJ1-2 and TRBJ2-5.

V is TRBV20-1 and J is TRBJ2-5, with TRBD2 matching 9 bases. The receptor was derived from a female donor with Graves disease. Sequenced material: peripheral blood mononuclear cells (PBMCs), taken when the disease was refractory, from a patient treated with antithyroid drugs. This CDR3 is CSSPAGGPRSDQYF. For the CDR3, the DNA is TGCAGTTCTCCTGCGGGAGGGCCAAGGTCTGACCAGTACTTC.